This is a list of T cell receptor beta chains from one sample in a study of blood T cell repertoires in COVID-19. Sequencing used immunoSEQ multiplex PCR; TCRdb keeps in-frame clones, though not all of them. The sample contains around 150,000 clones, roughly 84% of which appear only once. The sample comprised PBMCs or T cells enriched from blood (not recorded which). Every receptor here comes from a woman in her fifties or sixties who had recovered from COVID-19. The CDR3 runs from the conserved cysteine through the conserved F or W. D genes are given only for firm matches. Clone size is stated in some rows and not others, as once, few, many or a class when expanded.

j_call	d_call	clone_size	cdr3_length	v_call	cdr3_aa	cdr3_nt
TRBJ1-4	TRBD1	NA	14	TRBV3-1/TRBV3-2	CASSWTGSKEKLFF	TGTGCCAGCAGCTGGACAGGGTCTAAGGAAAAACTGTTTTTT
TRBJ1-3	NA	NA	12	TRBV19	CASRRPGNTIYF	TGTGCCAGTCGGCGGCCTGGAAACACCATATATTTT
TRBJ2-5	NA	NA	15	TRBV5-1	CASSLDAGVQETQYF	TGCGCCAGCAGCTTGGACGCCGGAGTCCAAGAGACCCAGTACTTC
TRBJ1-6	TRBD1	NA	14	TRBV27	CASSAGQGNSPLHF	TGTGCCAGCAGTGCGGGACAGGGAAATTCACCCCTCCACTTT
TRBJ2-7	TRBD2	NA	14	TRBV27	CASSFSGNNYEQYF	TGTGCCAGCAGTTTTAGCGGGAATAATTACGAGCAGTACTTC
TRBJ1-5	TRBD1	once	16	TRBV27	CASSDQTGISNQPQHF	TGTGCCAGCAGCGACCAGACAGGGATTAGCAATCAGCCCCAGCATTTT
TRBJ2-2	TRBD1	NA	14	TRBV5-1	CASTDRDLRGELFF	TGCGCCAGCACCGACAGGGACCTACGCGGGGAGCTGTTTTTT
TRBJ1-1	NA	NA	16	TRBV21-1	CASSKEEKSERTEAFF	TGTGCCAGCAGCAAAGAAGAAAAGAGTGAGCGGACTGAAGCTTTCTTT
TRBJ2-1	TRBD2	NA	15	TRBV6-1	CASSERLAAYNEQFF	TGTGCCAGCAGTGAACGACTAGCGGCTTACAATGAGCAGTTCTTC
TRBJ2-1	TRBD1	NA	14	TRBV18	CASSRVQGSNEQFF	TGTGCCAGCTCCAGGGTACAGGGGTCCAATGAGCAGTTCTTC
TRBJ1-2	NA	NA	13	TRBV5-4	CASSLSGGDGYTF	TGTGCCAGCAGCTTATCGGGGGGCGATGGCTACACCTTC
TRBJ2-1	TRBD2	NA	15	TRBV4-2	CASSQVAGGFDEQFF	TGTGCCAGCAGCCAAGTGGCGGGGGGCTTTGATGAGCAGTTCTTC
TRBJ2-5	NA	NA	14	TRBV5-1	CASSSQGWEETQYF	TGCGCCAGCAGCTCCCAGGGTTGGGAAGAGACCCAGTACTTC
TRBJ1-1	NA	NA	12	TRBV5-1	CASSLHATEAFF	TGCGCCAGCAGCTTACATGCAACTGAAGCTTTCTTT
TRBJ1-2	TRBD1	NA	16	TRBV5-1	CASSLTLDRGHGGYTF	TGCGCCAGCAGCCTCACCCTGGACAGGGGGCATGGTGGCTACACCTTC
TRBJ1-3	NA	NA	13	TRBV4-1	CASSFDSGNTIYF	TGCGCCAGCAGCTTCGACAGTGGAAACACCATATATTTT
TRBJ2-5	NA	NA	11	TRBV20-1	CSASLLETQYF	TGCAGTGCTAGTTTATTAGAGACCCAGTACTTC
TRBJ1-1	NA	NA	14	TRBV20-1	CSASQAGPWVEAFF	TGCAGTGCTAGTCAGGCCGGCCCTTGGGTGGAAGCTTTCTTT
TRBJ1-1	NA	NA	12	TRBV6-5	CASRGANTEAFF	TGTGCCAGCAGGGGAGCGAACACTGAAGCTTTCTTT
TRBJ1-1	NA	NA	19	TRBV21-1	CASSSPRRGKKEMNTEAFF	TGTGCCAGCAGCTCCCCCCGGAGAGGTAAGAAGGAAATGAACACTGAAGCTTTCTTT
TRBJ2-1	NA	NA	15	TRBV9	CASSAGIWTYNEQFF	TGTGCCAGCAGCGCAGGGATATGGACCTACAATGAGCAGTTCTTC
TRBJ2-1	TRBD1	few	15	TRBV11-3	CASSLEGTGVDEQFF	TGTGCCAGCAGCTTAGAGGGGACAGGGGTTGATGAGCAGTTCTTC
TRBJ1-5	NA	once	13	TRBV7-2	CASRYTGNQPQHF	TGTGCCAGCAGATATACAGGGAATCAGCCCCAGCATTTT
TRBJ1-4	NA	NA	14	TRBV3-1/TRBV3-2	CASSLWTVREKLFF	TGTGCCAGCAGCCTATGGACAGTTCGGGAAAAACTGTTTTTT
TRBJ1-5	TRBD1	NA	14	TRBV7-9	CASSRTGGVQPQHF	TGTGCCAGCAGCCGAACAGGGGGCGTTCAGCCCCAGCATTTT
TRBJ1-5	NA	NA	13	TRBV18	CASSLGAFQPQHF	TGTGCCAGCTCACTGGGGGCATTTCAGCCCCAGCATTTT
TRBJ1-1	NA	once	11	TRBV25-1	CASRGVGGAFF	TGTGCCAGCAGAGGAGTGGGGGGAGCTTTCTTT
TRBJ1-4	NA	NA	14	TRBV5-1	CASSSGTREEKLFF	TGCGCCAGCAGCTCCGGGACAAGGGAGGAAAAACTGTTTTTT
TRBJ1-6	NA	NA	16	TRBV5-1	CASRAEAYSVNSPLHF	TGCGCCAGCCGGGCGGAGGCTTATTCTGTGAATTCACCCCTCCACTTT
TRBJ1-6	NA	NA	15	TRBV7-8	CASSPSDSYNSPLHF	TGTGCCAGCAGCCCCAGCGACAGTTATAATTCACCCCTCCACTTT
TRBJ1-2	TRBD1	NA	14	TRBV5-4	CASSPGGVERGYTF	TGTGCCAGCAGCCCAGGGGGAGTAGAGCGTGGCTACACCTTC
TRBJ1-5	NA	NA	14	TRBV21-1	CASSCANGNQPQHF	TGTGCCAGCAGCTGCGCCAACGGCAATCAGCCCCAGCATTTT
TRBJ2-2	NA	NA	14	TRBV19	CASATGLNTGELFF	TGTGCCAGTGCTACAGGGTTGAACACCGGGGAGCTGTTTTTT
TRBJ2-5	TRBD2	NA	14	TRBV29-1	CSVLNSGRGETQYF	TGCAGCGTTTTAAATAGCGGGAGAGGGGAGACCCAGTACTTC
TRBJ1-1	NA	NA	13	TRBV7-9	CASSYPSAAEAFF	TGTGCCAGCAGCTATCCGTCCGCAGCTGAAGCTTTCTTT
TRBJ1-1	NA	NA	14	TRBV3-1/TRBV3-2	CASRPGEAMSEAFF	TGTGCCAGCAGGCCCGGGGAAGCAATGTCGGAAGCTTTCTTT
TRBJ1-5	TRBD1	NA	13	TRBV2	CASKRDRDQPQHF	TGTGCCAGCAAGAGGGACAGGGATCAGCCCCAGCATTTT
TRBJ1-4	NA	NA	16	TRBV7-5	CVRSAGRDRENEKLFF	TGTGTCAGAAGCGCGGGCCGGGACAGGGAAAATGAAAAACTGTTTTTT
TRBJ2-2	NA	once	16	TRBV7-7	CASSLGFGGNTGELFF	TGTGCCAGCAGCTTAGGGTTCGGGGGGAACACCGGGGAGCTGTTTTTT
TRBJ1-1	NA	NA	14	TRBV3-1/TRBV3-2	CASSRATSNTEAFF	TGTGCCAGCAGCCGGGCCACATCGAACACTGAAGCTTTCTTT
TRBJ2-5	NA	NA	14	TRBV5-1	CASSLWAEADTQYF	TGCGCCAGCAGCTTGTGGGCGGAGGCGGATACCCAGTACTTC
TRBJ2-3	TRBD1	NA	17	TRBV27	CASSSITGGTSTDTQYF	TGTGCCAGCAGTTCGATAACAGGGGGCACTAGCACAGATACGCAGTATTTT
TRBJ2-5	NA	NA	14	TRBV5-1	CASSPGTYLETQYF	TGCGCCAGCAGCCCCGGGACATATCTTGAGACCCAGTACTTC
TRBJ2-5	NA	few	14	TRBV18	CASSPYRDEETQYF	TGTGCCAGCTCACCCTACAGGGACGAAGAGACCCAGTACTTC